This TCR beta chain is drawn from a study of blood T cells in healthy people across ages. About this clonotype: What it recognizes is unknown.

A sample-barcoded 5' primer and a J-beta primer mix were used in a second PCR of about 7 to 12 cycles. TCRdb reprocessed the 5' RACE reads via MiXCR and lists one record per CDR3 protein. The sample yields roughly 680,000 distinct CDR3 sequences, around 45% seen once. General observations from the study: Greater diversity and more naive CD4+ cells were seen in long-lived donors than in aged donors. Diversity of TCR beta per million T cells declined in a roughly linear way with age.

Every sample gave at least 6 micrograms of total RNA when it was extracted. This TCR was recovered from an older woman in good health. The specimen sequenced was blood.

The CDR3 coding sequence is TGTGCCAGCAGCGTTGGGGGGAACAATCAGCCCCAGCATTTT. Its protein is CASSVGGNNQPQHF. The chain recombines TRBV7-9 with TRBJ1-5, with a possible D match to TRBD1 (5 bases). CDR1 and CDR2 from the germline V gene are SEHNR and FQNEAQ (reference sequence). Trimming took 5 bases from V and 3 from J, leaving 11 bases between them. This CDR3 is 14 amino acids long.